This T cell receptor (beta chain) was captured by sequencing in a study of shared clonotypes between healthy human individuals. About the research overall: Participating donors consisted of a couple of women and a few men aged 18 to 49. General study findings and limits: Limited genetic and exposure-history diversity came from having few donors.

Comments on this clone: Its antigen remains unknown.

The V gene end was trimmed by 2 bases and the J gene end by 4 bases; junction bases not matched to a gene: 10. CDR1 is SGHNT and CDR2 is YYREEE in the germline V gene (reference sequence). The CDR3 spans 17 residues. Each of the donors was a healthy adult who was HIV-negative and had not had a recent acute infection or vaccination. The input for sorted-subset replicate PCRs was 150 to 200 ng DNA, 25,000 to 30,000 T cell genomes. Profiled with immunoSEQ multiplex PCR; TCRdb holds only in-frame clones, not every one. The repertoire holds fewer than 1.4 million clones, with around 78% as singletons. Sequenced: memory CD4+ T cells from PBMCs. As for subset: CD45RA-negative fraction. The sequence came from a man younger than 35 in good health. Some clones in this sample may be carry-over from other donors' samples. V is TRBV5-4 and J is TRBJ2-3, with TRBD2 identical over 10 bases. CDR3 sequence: CASSLTLAGGGSDTQYF. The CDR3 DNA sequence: TGTGCCAGCAGCTTAACCTTAGCGGGAGGTGGCTCAGATACGCAGTATTTT. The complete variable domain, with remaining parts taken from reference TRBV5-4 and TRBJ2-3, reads ETGVTQSPTHLIKTRGQQVTLRCSSQSGHNTVSWYQQALGQGPQFIFQYYREEENGRGNFPPRFSGLQFPNYSSELNVNALELDDSALYLCASSLTLAGGGSDTQYFGPGTRLTVL.